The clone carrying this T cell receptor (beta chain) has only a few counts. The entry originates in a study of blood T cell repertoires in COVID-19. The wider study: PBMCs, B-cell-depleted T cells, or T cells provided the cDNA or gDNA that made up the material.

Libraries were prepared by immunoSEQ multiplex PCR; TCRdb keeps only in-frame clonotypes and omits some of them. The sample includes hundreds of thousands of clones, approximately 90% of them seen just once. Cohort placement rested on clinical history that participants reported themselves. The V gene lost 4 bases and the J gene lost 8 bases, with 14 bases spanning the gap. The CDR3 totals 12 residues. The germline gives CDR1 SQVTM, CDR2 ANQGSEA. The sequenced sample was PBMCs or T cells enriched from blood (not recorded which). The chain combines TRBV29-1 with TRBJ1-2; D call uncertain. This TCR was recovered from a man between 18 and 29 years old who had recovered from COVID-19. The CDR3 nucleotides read TGCAGCGTTGGAGGGCCAGCGTGGGGCTACACCTTC. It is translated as CSVGGPAWGYTF.